The TCR beta chain under discussion was sequenced for a study of T cells in Graves' hyperthyroidism and ophthalmopathy. Findings of the study overall: Blood also held most thyroid clonotypes expanded beyond 0.001.

Germline loops: CDR1 SGHTA, CDR2 FQGNSA. This CDR3 region has 15 residues. Trimming removed 0 bases from V and 0 bases from J, with 9 bases in between. The source material, RNA transcripts, was used to amplify TCR beta CDR3 regions. Researchers ran a first-round RT-PCR on the TCR CDR3 using the HTBI primer set. TCRdb reprocessed the multiplex PCR reads via MiXCR and lists one record per CDR3 protein. The table lists more than 500,000 distinct CDR3 sequences, about 15% of them singletons, with 4.3% in the top ten. Ophthalmopathy patients showed a Clinical Activity Score of at least 3, NOSPECS grade of at least 4 and duration under 3 months. Uncontrolled infections, other autoimmune diseases, pregnancy or lactation led to exclusion of patients. The diagnoses drew upon clinical symptoms, serum thyroxine and TRAb, thyroid ultrasound and orbital computed tomography. This clonotype has just a few counts. The target antigen is unknown.

The chain links TRBV7-2 to TRBJ2-7; D not certain. Sequencing was carried out using blood. This TCR was sampled from a woman aged 40 to 49 with Graves' ophthalmopathy. The CDR3 here is CASSLAPGFSYEQYF. Here the CDR3 DNA reads TGTGCCAGCAGCTTAGCCCCGGGTTTCTCCTACGAGCAGTACTTC.